Following are 25 T cell receptor beta chains from one sample sequenced in a study of shared clonotypes between healthy human individuals. Some clones are missing from TCRdb's copy, which holds only in-frame ones; the method was immunoSEQ multiplex PCR. Of about 1.4 million clones listed, 95% to 97% are singletons. Sequencing was performed on naive CD4+ T cells sorted from blood. Specified subset: CD45RA+ positively selected. The receptors derive from a man aged 25 to 45 in good health.

The rearrangement links TRBV9 to TRBJ2-6; D remains ambiguous. V was trimmed by 0 bases and J by 0 bases, leaving 7 bases between them. The CDR3 runs to 16 residues. CDR1 and CDR2 from the germline V gene are SGDLS and YYNGEE. The CDR3, as DNA: TGTGCCAGCAGCGTAGAACCAAGCTCTGGGGCCAACGTCCTGACTTTC. This encodes CASSVEPSSGANVLTF. The variable domain in full, with the rest retrieved from reference TRBV9 and TRBJ2-6, is DSGVTQTPKHLITATGQRVTLRCSPRSGDLSVYWYQQSLDQGLQFLIQYYNGEERAKGNILERFSAQQFPDLHSELNLSSLELGDSALYFCASSVEPSSGANVLTFGAGSRLTVL.

This clone was found once. The chain has TRBV20-1 and TRBJ2-1; D uncertain. The CDR3 contains 11 residues. V was trimmed by 3 bases and J by 7 bases, leaving 7 bases between them. The germline V gene has CDR1 DFQATT and CDR2 SNEGSKA (reference sequence). CDR3 nucleotide sequence: TGCAGTGCTAGGAAAAGGAATGAGCAGTTCTTC. This sequence encodes CSARKRNEQFF.

The chain recombines TRBV29-1 with TRBJ1-5; D is unresolved. The germline CDR1 and CDR2 sequences are SQVTM and ANQGSEA. The CDR3 consists of 13 residues. Trimming took 4 bases from V and 2 from J, leaving 9 bases between them. The CDR3 loop reads CSVANRGNQPQHF. The CDR3, as DNA: TGCAGCGTTGCTAACCGGGGCAATCAGCCCCAGCATTTT.

V gene TRBV6-6 combines with J gene TRBJ2-7, with TRBD2 matching over 8 bases. Germline V gives CDR1 MNHNY, CDR2 SVGAGI (reference sequence). The J segment lost 3 bases and the V segment lost 5 bases, leaving 3 bases of the junction unmatched. This CDR3 is built from 13 residues. The CDR3 DNA reads TGTGCCAGCAGTGTAGCGGGACTCTACGAGCAGTACTTC. This sequence encodes CASSVAGLYEQYF.

This chain uses TRBV4-1 with TRBJ2-4, with D tentatively TRBD2 (5 bases). The CDR3 is 14 residues long. Looked up from germline, CDR1 is MGHRA and CDR2 is YSYEKL. V was shortened by 1 base and J by 6 bases, with 10 bases between the two germline ends. The CDR3 region is CASSQVSVGNIQYF. The CDR3 coding sequence is TGCGCCAGCAGCCAAGTTAGCGTTGGAAACATTCAGTACTTC.

This rearrangement joins TRBV7-3 to TRBJ2-3; D is undetermined. The V gene's germline CDR1 is SGHTA and CDR2 FQGTGA. V was clipped by 5 bases and J by 4 bases, with 13 bases between them. The CDR3 totals 14 residues. CDR3 DNA: TGTGCCAGCAGCCCCAATAGAGTGGCAGATACGCAGTATTTT. Its translation: CASSPNRVADTQYF.

The chain has TRBV9 and TRBJ1-2; 7 nucleotides match TRBD1. Unmatched junction bases numbered 5, after V lost 2 bases and J lost 4 bases. The CDR3 runs 14 residues. Germline CDR1 reads SGDLS; CDR2 reads YYNGEE. The chain's CDR3 is CASSVMGQSYGYTF. The CDR3 DNA is TGTGCCAGCAGCGTTATGGGACAGTCCTATGGCTACACCTTC.

This chain connects TRBV4-2 to TRBJ2-5; 7 bases align to TRBD2. V trimming: 0 bases; J trimming: 4 bases; junction bases outside the gene matches: 8. This CDR3 contains 16 residues. Germline CDR1 LGHNA, CDR2 YNFKEQ. Here the CDR3 DNA reads TGTGCCAGCAGCCAAGATCAACGGGGGGATAGAGAGACCCAGTACTTC. Translation: CASSQDQRGDRETQYF.

This clone came up once. CDR3 DNA: TGTGCCAGCTCACCACTTTCAGGGGAAACTGGAAACACCATATATTTT. It codes for CASSPLSGETGNTIYF. The chain has TRBV18 and TRBJ1-3, with a weak D call TRBD1 (6 bases). The germline gives CDR1 KGHSH, CDR2 LQKENI. The germline V and J ends were trimmed by 1 base and 2 bases, with 12 bases remaining between them. The CDR3 sequence is 16 residues long.

Here the CDR3 reads CASSSTPSSYGYTF. The CDR3 DNA follows: TGTGCCAGCAGTTCAACGCCGAGTTCCTATGGCTACACCTTC. V and J are TRBV28 and TRBJ1-2; D remains ambiguous. Germline CDR1 is MDHEN and CDR2 is SYDVKM. Trimming cost V 4 bases and J 4 bases, with 13 bases left between them. The CDR3 sequence is 14 residues long.

The chain joins TRBV11-3 to TRBJ2-1; D remains ambiguous. The CDR3 contains 13 residues. Trimming took off 4 bases at V and 9 bases at J, with 13 bases between the two ends. Germline assignment: CDR1 SGHNT and CDR2 YENEEA. The CDR3 protein is CASSSDDDIEQFF. In DNA form, the CDR3 reads TGTGCCAGCAGCTCAGACGATGACATTGAGCAGTTCTTC.

The chain uses TRBV11-3 and TRBJ2-3; possibly TRBD1 for D (5 bases). The V gene lost 2 bases and the J gene lost 6 bases, with 12 bases spanning the gap. The CDR3 is made up of 14 amino acids. Germline CDR1 SGHNT, CDR2 YENEEA. CDR3 DNA sequence: TGTGCCAGCAGCTTAAGGGGTAGTTTGGATACGCAGTATTTT. Translated: CASSLRGSLDTQYF.

The J gene is TRBJ2-7, the V gene TRBV11-2; 7 positions agree with TRBD1. Germline V gene data show CDR1 as SGHAT and CDR2 as FQNNGV. With V trimmed by 7 bases and J by 2 bases, 5 bases remained unmatched. The CDR3 extends over 13 amino acids. In nucleotides, the CDR3 is TGTGCCAGCAACACAGGGGCCGCCTACGAGCAGTACTTC. Translation: CASNTGAAYEQYF.

V usage is TRBV6-5 and J usage is TRBJ2-7; 11 bases align to TRBD2. The length of the CDR3 is 15 residues. The V and J ends lost 6 bases and 1 base, in that order; junction bases with no gene match: 5. The V gene's germline CDR1 is MNHEY and CDR2 SVGAGI. The CDR3 reads CASSRLAGKSYEQYF. In DNA, the CDR3 is TGTGCCAGCAGCCGACTAGCGGGAAAGTCCTACGAGCAGTACTTC.

The rearrangement joins TRBV9 to TRBJ2-7, with D possibly being TRBD1 (6 bases). Germline V gene data show CDR1 as SGDLS and CDR2 as YYNGEE. The CDR3 runs to 15 residues. Trimming took off 3 bases at V and 4 bases at J, with 17 bases between the two ends. As DNA, the CDR3 is TGTGCCAGCAGCGCATGGGACACCCCTTATTACGAGCAGTACTTC. Protein sequence: CASSAWDTPYYEQYF.

The genes are TRBV5-1 and TRBJ2-6, with a tentative D call TRBD1 (6 bases). The V gene's germline CDR1 is SGHRS and CDR2 YFSETQ. The CDR3 runs to 19 residues. Trimming pared 0 bases from V and 3 bases from J, leaving 19 bases between. The CDR3 loop reads CASSLVGPGEFGGANVLTF. The CDR3 DNA is TGCGCCAGCAGCTTGGTGGGTCCAGGGGAGTTCGGTGGGGCCAACGTCCTGACTTTC.

Details on this clone: In the same sample, other DNA sequences code for this CDR3. The chain links TRBV7-2 to TRBJ1-4; the D gene is possibly TRBD1 (6 bases). Germline V gene lookup returns CDR1 SGHTA and CDR2 FQGNSA. Trimming removed 0 bases from V and 7 bases from J, with 9 bases in between. There are 14 residues in the CDR3. CDR3 in amino acids: CASSLAGGGEKLFF. The CDR3, as DNA: TGTGCCAGCAGCTTAGCTGGGGGCGGTGAAAAACTGTTTTTT. Supplemented by reference TRBV7-2 and TRBJ1-4, the full variable domain reads GAGVSQSPSNKVTEKGKDVELRCDPISGHTALYWYRQSLGQGLEFLIYFQGNSAPDKSGLPSDRFSAERTGGSVSTLTIQRTQQEDSAVYLCASSLAGGGEKLFFGSGTQLSVL.

The rearrangement joins TRBV6-6 to TRBJ2-5; D uncertain. The CDR3 sequence is 11 residues long. The germline V and J ends were trimmed by 9 bases and 1 base, with 6 bases remaining between them. The germline V gene has CDR1 MNHNY and CDR2 SVGAGI (reference sequence). CDR3 in DNA: TGTGCCAGTCGGATCCAAGAGACCCAGTACTTC. Translation gives CASRIQETQYF.

The chain joins TRBV18 to TRBJ1-1; D is ambiguous. The germline V gene encodes CDR1 KGHSH and CDR2 LQKENI. V was trimmed by 3 bases and J by 10 bases, leaving 3 bases between them. This CDR3 spans 9 amino acids. The CDR3 region has the DNA TGTGCCAGCTCACCGTCAGCTTTCTTT. It yields the protein CASSPSAFF.

The chain has TRBV27 and TRBJ2-4, with a possible D match to TRBD1 (6 bases). Trimming shortened V by 3 bases and J by 8 bases, and 17 bases separated the two germline ends. Per germline, CDR1 MNHEY and CDR2 SMNVEV (reference sequence). The CDR3 has 15 residues. The CDR3 reads CASSFLFGGAYIQYF. The CDR3 region has the DNA TGTGCCAGCAGTTTCTTGTTTGGGGGCGCTTACATTCAGTACTTC.

V is TRBV4-1 and J is TRBJ2-1; 9 nucleotides line up with TRBD1. V shed 6 bases and J 8 bases; nucleotides not matched to a gene: 5. The CDR3 extends over 13 amino acids. CDR1 and CDR2 from the germline V gene are MGHRA and YSYEKL. CDR3 amino acids: CASRPTGGHEQFF. CDR3 coding DNA: TGCGCCAGCAGGCCGACAGGGGGGCATGAGCAGTTCTTC.

The chain carries TRBV7-9 and TRBJ1-6; a weak D match, TRBD1 (6 bases). V lost 8 bases, J lost 3 bases, and 20 bases lay in between. The CDR3 spans 17 residues. CDR1 and CDR2 (germline): SEHNR, FQNEAQ (reference sequence). The CDR3 spells CASGGNDRIGYNSPLHF. DNA of the CDR3: TGTGCCAGCGGAGGAAACGACAGGATCGGCTATAATTCACCCCTCCACTTT.

The V and J genes are TRBV9 and TRBJ2-2, with 12 nucleotides matching TRBD2. V shed 0 bases and J 3 bases; nucleotides not matched to a gene: 6. The CDR3 is made up of 18 amino acids. CDR1 and CDR2 (germline): SGDLS, YYNGEE. CDR3 loop: CASSVGLAGGYDTGELFF. As DNA, the CDR3 is TGTGCCAGCAGCGTAGGGCTAGCGGGAGGGTACGACACCGGGGAGCTGTTTTTT. The whole variable domain, filled in from reference TRBV9 and TRBJ2-2, reads DSGVTQTPKHLITATGQRVTLRCSPRSGDLSVYWYQQSLDQGLQFLIQYYNGEERAKGNILERFSAQQFPDLHSELNLSSLELGDSALYFCASSVGLAGGYDTGELFFGEGSRLTVL.

This chain uses TRBV28 with TRBJ1-4, with no clear D. Germline assignment: CDR1 MDHEN and CDR2 SYDVKM. The CDR3 totals 13 residues. V was cut by 3 bases and J by 10 bases, with 12 bases left in between. The CDR3 region has the DNA TGTGCCAGCAGTTTCCGACACGGGCGAAAACTGTTTTTT. Translation: CASSFRHGRKLFF.

The chain uses TRBV27 and TRBJ2-3; TRBD2 might be the D (5 bases). This CDR3 has 17 residues. Trimming removed 4 bases from V and 0 bases from J, with 17 bases in between. The germline gives CDR1 MNHEY, CDR2 SMNVEV (reference sequence). The CDR3 nucleotides read TGTGCCAGCAGTTCCTTACTCTTAGCGCCAAGCACAGATACGCAGTATTTT. Its protein product is CASSSLLLAPSTDTQYF.